A single sample is the source of the 9 T cell receptor beta chains below, sequenced in a study of T cell responses to AZD1222 COVID-19 vaccine. The repertoire was sequenced with immunoSEQ multiplex PCR; TCRdb's copy has only in-frame clones and lacks some. Here the sample spans about 89,000 clones, around nine tenths being singletons. Source: peripheral blood, taken on day 0 of MenACWY control vaccination. These receptors were collected from an adult in good health.

This chain joins TRBV28 and TRBJ1-4; D remains ambiguous. Trimming cost V 5 bases and J 6 bases, with 13 bases left between them. CDR1 is MDHEN, CDR2 SYDVKM, per germline. This CDR3 spans 14 amino acids. CDR3 sequence: CASSPRSEDEKLFF. The CDR3 region has the DNA TGTGCCAGCAGTCCCAGGAGCGAGGATGAAAAACTGTTTTTT.

The genes are TRBV5-1 and TRBJ1-5; the D gene is possibly TRBD1 (5 bases). The CDR3 runs to 16 residues. From germline, CDR1 is SGHRS and CDR2 YFSETQ. With 0 bases removed from V and 11 bases from J, the gap between germline ends came to 21 bases. The CDR3 here is CASSLGGGPAAVTQHF. The CDR3 region has the DNA TGCGCCAGCAGCTTGGGGGGCGGGCCAGCCGCGGTAACCCAGCATTTT.

The chain uses TRBV6-6 and TRBJ2-3; D is possibly TRBD2 (7 bases). Germline lookup yields CDR1 MNHNY and CDR2 SVGAGI (reference sequence). The CDR3 runs to 13 residues. Trimming pared 6 bases from V and 6 bases from J, leaving 13 bases between. The CDR3 DNA reads as TGTGCCAGCAGATCGGGGGGCGGGGATACGCAGTATTTT. Protein: CASRSGGGDTQYF.

This chain connects TRBV28 to TRBJ2-1; TRBD2 aligns across 12 bases. The trim removed 8 bases at V and 5 bases at J, leaving 4 bases unmatched. CDR3 length equals 14 residues. CDR1 and CDR2 (germline): MDHEN, SYDVKM. The CDR3 sequence is CASLAGGINNEQFF. The CDR3 region has the DNA TGTGCCAGCCTAGCGGGAGGGATAAACAATGAGCAGTTCTTC. Using reference TRBV28 and TRBJ2-1 for the parts outside the CDR3, the full variable domain is DVKVTQSSRYLVKRTGEKVFLECVQDMDHENMFWYRQDPGLGLRLIYFSYDVKMKEKGDIPEGYSVSREKKERFSLILESASTNQTSMYLCASLAGGINNEQFFGPGTRLTVL.

This sequence joins TRBV7-9 and TRBJ1-2; a weak D match, TRBD1 (6 bases). Germline V gene lookup returns CDR1 SEHNR and CDR2 FQNEAQ (reference sequence). V was cut by 1 base and J by 4 bases, with 7 bases left in between. The CDR3 extends over 13 amino acids. The CDR3 nucleotides read TGTGCCAGCAGCTTAGGGGGGGCCTATGGCTACACCTTC. It is translated as CASSLGGAYGYTF.

This chain connects TRBV27 to TRBJ2-7; D is uncertain. Germline V CDR1 and CDR2: MNHEY, SMNVEV (reference sequence). V was clipped by 3 bases and J by 6 bases, with 18 bases between them. The CDR3 sequence is 15 residues long. In DNA, the CDR3 is TGTGCCAGCAGTTTCTCTTTTATTACGGCGTCCGAGCAGTACTTC. Residues: CASSFSFITASEQYF.

The chain joins TRBV21-1 to TRBJ2-5. TRBV21-1 is a pseudogene. This CDR3 has 18 amino acids. For the CDR3, the DNA is TGTGCCAGCAGCAAAGTGCCGAAAGGTGGCAGGGAGAAAGAGACCCAGTACTTC. Its translation: CASSKVPKGGREKETQYF.

This chain uses TRBV2 with TRBJ1-2, with D uncertain. The V and J ends lost 4 bases and 7 bases respectively, with 7 bases between them. CDR3 size: 11 residues. Germline V gene lookup returns CDR1 SNHLY and CDR2 FYNNEI. The CDR3 region has the DNA TGTGCCAGCAGTGGGGAGGGTGGCTACACCTTC. Residues: CASSGEGGYTF.

CDR3 bases: TGTGCCAGCAGCGTAGTAGCGGCCGGTAGCTACAATGAGCAGTTCTTC. Translated, it gives CASSVVAAGSYNEQFF. The chain couples TRBV9 to TRBJ2-1, with a tentative D call TRBD2 (6 bases). CDR3 length: 16 amino acids. Trimming shortened V by 0 bases and J by 3 bases, and 13 bases separated the two germline ends. The germline V gene has CDR1 SGDLS and CDR2 YYNGEE.